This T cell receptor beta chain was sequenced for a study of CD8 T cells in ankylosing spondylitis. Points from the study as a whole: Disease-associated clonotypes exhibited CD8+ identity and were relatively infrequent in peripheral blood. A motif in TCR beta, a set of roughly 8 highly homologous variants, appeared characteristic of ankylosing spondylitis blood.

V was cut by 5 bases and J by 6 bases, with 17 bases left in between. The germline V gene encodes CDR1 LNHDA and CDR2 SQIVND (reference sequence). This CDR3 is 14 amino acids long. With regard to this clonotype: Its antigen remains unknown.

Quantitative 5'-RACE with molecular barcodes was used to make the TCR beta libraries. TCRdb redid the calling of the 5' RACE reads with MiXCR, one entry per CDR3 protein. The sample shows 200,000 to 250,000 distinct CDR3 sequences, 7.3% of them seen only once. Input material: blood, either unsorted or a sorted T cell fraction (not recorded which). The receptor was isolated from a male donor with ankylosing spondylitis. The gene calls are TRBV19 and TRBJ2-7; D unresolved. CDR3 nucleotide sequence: TGTGCCAGTAGTTCCGACTCAATGTCCCTCGAGCAGTACTTC. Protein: CASSSDSMSLEQYF.